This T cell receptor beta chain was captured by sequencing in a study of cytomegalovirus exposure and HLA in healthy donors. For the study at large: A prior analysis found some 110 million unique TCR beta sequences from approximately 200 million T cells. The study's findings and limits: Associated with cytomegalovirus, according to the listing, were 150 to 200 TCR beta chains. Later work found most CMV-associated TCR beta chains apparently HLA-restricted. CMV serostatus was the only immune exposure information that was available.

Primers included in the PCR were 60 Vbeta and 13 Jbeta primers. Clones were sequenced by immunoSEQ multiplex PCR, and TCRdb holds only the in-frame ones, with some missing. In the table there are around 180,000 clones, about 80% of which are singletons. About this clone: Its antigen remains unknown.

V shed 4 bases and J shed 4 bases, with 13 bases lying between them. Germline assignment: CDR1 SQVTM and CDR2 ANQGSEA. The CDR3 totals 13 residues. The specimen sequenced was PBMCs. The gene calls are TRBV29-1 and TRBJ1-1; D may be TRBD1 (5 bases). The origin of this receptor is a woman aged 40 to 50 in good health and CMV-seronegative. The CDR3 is CSVVNAGITEAFF. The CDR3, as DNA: TGCAGCGTTGTAAATGCAGGGATCACTGAAGCTTTCTTT.